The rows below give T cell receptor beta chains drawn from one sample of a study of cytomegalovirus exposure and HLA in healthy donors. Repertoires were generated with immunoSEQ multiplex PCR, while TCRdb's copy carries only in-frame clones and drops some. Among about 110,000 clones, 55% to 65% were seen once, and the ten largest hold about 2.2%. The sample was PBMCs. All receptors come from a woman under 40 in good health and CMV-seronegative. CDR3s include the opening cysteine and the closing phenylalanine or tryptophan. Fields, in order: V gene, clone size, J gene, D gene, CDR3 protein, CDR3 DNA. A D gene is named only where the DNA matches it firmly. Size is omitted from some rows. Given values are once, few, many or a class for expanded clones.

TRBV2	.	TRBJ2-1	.	CASITLEKDEQFF	TGTGCCAGCATTACACTAGAAAAAGATGAGCAGTTCTTC
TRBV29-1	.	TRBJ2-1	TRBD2	CSVGSSSGRDYNEQFF	TGCAGCGTTGGGTCCTCTAGCGGGAGGGACTACAATGAGCAGTTCTTC
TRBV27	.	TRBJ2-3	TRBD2	CASYATSNTQYF	TGTGCCAGCTATGCGACTAGCAATACGCAGTATTTT
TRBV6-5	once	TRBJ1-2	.	CASSRQNGLGYTF	TGTGCCAGCAGTAGACAGAATGGGTTGGGCTACACCTTC
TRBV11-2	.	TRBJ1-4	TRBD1	CASSGDRVAEKLFF	TGTGCCAGCAGCGGAGACAGGGTCGCTGAAAAACTGTTTTTT
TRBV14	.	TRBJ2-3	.	CASSQGTSLRSNTDTQYF	TGTGCCAGCAGCCAAGGGACATCCCTAAGGTCTAACACAGATACGCAGTATTTT
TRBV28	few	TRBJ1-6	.	CASSLVGGNSPLHF	TGTGCCAGCAGTTTGGTTGGGGGGAATTCACCCCTCCACTTT
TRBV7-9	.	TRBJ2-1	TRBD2	CASSSWGLAVYNEQFF	TGTGCCAGCAGCTCCTGGGGACTAGCGGTCTACAATGAGCAGTTCTTC
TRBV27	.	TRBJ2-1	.	CASSLRRLSRGTNEQFF	TGTGCCAGCAGTTTACGGCGGCTCTCAAGGGGGACCAATGAGCAGTTCTTC
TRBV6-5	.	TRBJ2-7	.	CASSYFDSSYEQYF	TGTGCCAGCAGTTACTTTGACAGTTCCTACGAGCAGTACTTC